This T cell receptor beta chain comes out of a study of memory CD4+ T cells and cytomegalovirus serostatus. Overall study results and limits: Of 150 to 200 reported CMV TCRbeta sequences, 67 were found in memory CD4+ repertoires.

Only in-frame clones appear in the TCRdb table, and some are missing; sequencing was by immunoSEQ multiplex PCR. The sample contains over 65,000 clones, around 80% of which appear only once. Trimming at V came to 3 bases and at J to 12 bases, leaving 7 bases not matched to a gene. The CDR3 is made up of 14 amino acids. Germline assignment: CDR1 WNHNN and CDR2 SYGVQD (reference sequence). Points on this clone: Its antigen is unknown.

The sort gate was single viable CD3+CD4+CD8-CD45RO+ cells for memory CD4+ T cells. The sequence came from an adult in good health and CMV-seronegative. The specimen sequenced was memory CD4+ T cells from blood. The V gene is TRBV10-1, the J gene TRBJ2-1, with 11 bases that match TRBD2. CDR3 in amino acids: CASSESSGGKWQFF. The CDR3 region has the DNA TGCGCCAGCAGTGAATCTAGCGGGGGGAAATGGCAGTTCTTC.